This paragraph covers one T cell receptor beta chain sequence. Its target is unknown. The record originates from a study of T cell responses to AZD1222 COVID-19 vaccine. Study-level results: Donors skewed white British and female; clonal diversity was possibly underestimated. Vaccine-associated CD4 TCRs ranged over spike, dominating at 160-218 and 743-854.

The CDR3 spans 17 residues. The germline V gene encodes CDR1 MGHRA and CDR2 YSYEKL. V was shortened by 1 base and J by 0 bases, with 12 bases between the two germline ends. The protocol was immunoSEQ multiplex PCR, while the TCRdb copy is restricted to in-frame clones and leaves out a portion. The table has 110,000 to 150,000 clones, roughly 90% seen once. Sequenced material: peripheral blood, taken 28 days after the second AZD1222 dose. V gene TRBV4-1 combines with J gene TRBJ1-4; D is unclear. The TCR sequence derives from an adult who received the AZD1222 COVID-19 vaccine. This CDR3 reads CASSQGGAPATNEKLFF. CDR3 DNA: TGCGCCAGCAGCCAAGGGGGAGCCCCTGCAACTAATGAAAAACTGTTTTTT.